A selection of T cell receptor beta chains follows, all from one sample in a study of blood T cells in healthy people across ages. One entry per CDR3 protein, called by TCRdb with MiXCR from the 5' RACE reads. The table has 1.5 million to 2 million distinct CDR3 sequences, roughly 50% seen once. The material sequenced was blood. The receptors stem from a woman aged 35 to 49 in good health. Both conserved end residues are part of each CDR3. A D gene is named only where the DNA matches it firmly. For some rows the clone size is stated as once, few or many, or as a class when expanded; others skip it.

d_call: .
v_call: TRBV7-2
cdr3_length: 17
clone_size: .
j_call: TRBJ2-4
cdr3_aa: CASSLPMTSRGLSIQYF
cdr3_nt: TGTGCCAGCAGCTTACCGATGACTAGCAGGGGCCTTTCCATTCAGTACTTC

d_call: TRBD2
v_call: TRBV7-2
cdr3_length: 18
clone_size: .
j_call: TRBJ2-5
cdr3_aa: CASSSELAGGPNQETQYF
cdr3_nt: TGTGCCAGCAGCTCCGAACTAGCGGGGGGACCCAACCAAGAGACCCAGTACTTC

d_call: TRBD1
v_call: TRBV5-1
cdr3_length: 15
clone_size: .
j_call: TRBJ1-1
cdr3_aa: CASSLKDRGTTEAFF
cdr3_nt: TGCGCCAGCAGCCTCAAGGACAGGGGCACCACTGAAGCTTTCTTT

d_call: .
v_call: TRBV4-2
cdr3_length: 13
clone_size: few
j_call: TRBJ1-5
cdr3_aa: CASSHTGNQPQHF
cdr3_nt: TGTGCCAGCAGCCACACAGGGAATCAGCCCCAGCATTTT

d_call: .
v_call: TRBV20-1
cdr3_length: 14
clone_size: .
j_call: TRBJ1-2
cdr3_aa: CSAREHQGTYGYTF
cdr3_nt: TGCAGTGCTAGAGAACACCAGGGAACCTATGGCTACACCTTC

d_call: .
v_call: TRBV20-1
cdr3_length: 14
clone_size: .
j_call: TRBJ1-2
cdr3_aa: CSARKPGATYGYTF
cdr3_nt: TGCAGTGCTAGAAAACCAGGGGCTACCTATGGCTACACCTTC

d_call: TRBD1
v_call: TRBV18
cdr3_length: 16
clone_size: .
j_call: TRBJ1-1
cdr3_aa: CASSPVRGTGNTEAFF
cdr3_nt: TGTGCCAGCTCACCCGTACGCGGGACAGGGAACACTGAAGCTTTCTTT

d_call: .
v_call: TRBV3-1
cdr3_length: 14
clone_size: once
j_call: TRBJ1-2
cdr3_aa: CASSHGTTNGGYTF
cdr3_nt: TGTGCCAGCAGCCACGGGACGACTAACGGTGGCTACACCTTC

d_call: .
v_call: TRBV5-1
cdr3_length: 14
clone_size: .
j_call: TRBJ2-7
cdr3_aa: CASSPDTELYEQYF
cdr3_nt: TGCGCCAGCAGCCCCGACACGGAACTCTACGAGCAGTACTTC

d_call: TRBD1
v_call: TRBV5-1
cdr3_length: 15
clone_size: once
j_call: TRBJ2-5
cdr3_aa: CASTTGQGARETQYF
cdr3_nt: TGCGCCAGCACCACAGGACAGGGGGCAAGGGAGACCCAGTACTTC

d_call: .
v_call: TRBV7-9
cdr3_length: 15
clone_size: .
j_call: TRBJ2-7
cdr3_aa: CAILAEEGRPYEQYF
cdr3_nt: TGTGCCATCCTTGCAGAGGAGGGGAGGCCCTACGAGCAGTACTTC

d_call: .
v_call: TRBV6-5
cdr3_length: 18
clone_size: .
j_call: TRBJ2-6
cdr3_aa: CASSYSRIGVSGANVLTF
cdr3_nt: TGTGCCAGCAGTTACTCGAGAATTGGAGTCTCTGGGGCCAACGTCCTGACTTTC

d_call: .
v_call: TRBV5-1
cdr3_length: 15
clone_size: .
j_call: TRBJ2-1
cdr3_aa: CASSLDGRSLSEQFF
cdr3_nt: TGCGCCAGCAGCTTGGATGGGCGATCCCTGAGTGAGCAGTTCTTC

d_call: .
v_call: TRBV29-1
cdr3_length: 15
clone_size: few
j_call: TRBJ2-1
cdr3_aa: CSVPIHVSSYNEQFF
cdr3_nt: TGCAGCGTTCCAATCCACGTAAGCTCCTACAATGAGCAGTTCTTC

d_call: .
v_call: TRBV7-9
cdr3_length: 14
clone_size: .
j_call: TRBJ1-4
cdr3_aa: CASSIRGRGEKLFF
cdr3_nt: TGTGCCAGCAGCATTCGGGGTAGGGGTGAAAAACTGTTTTTT

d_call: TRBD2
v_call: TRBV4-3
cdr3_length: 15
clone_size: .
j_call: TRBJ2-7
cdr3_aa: CASSHGLAVEYEQYF
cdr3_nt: TGCGCCAGCAGCCATGGACTAGCGGTGGAGTACGAGCAGTACTTC

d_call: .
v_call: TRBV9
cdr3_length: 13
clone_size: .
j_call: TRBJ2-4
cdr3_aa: CASSPPIGDIQYF
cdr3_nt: TGTGCCAGCAGCCCGCCGATTGGGGACATTCAGTACTTC